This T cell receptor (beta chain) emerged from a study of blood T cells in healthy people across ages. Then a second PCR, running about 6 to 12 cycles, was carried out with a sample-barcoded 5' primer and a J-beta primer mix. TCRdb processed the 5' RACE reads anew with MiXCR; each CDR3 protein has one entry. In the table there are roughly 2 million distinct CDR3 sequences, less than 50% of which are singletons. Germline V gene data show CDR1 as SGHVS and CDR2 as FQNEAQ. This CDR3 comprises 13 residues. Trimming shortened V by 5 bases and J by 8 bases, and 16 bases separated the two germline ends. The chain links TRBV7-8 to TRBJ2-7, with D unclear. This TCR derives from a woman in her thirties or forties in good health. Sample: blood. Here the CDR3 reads CASSGGPQTKQYF. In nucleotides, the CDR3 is TGTGCCAGCAGCGGCGGTCCGCAGACGAAGCAGTACTTC.